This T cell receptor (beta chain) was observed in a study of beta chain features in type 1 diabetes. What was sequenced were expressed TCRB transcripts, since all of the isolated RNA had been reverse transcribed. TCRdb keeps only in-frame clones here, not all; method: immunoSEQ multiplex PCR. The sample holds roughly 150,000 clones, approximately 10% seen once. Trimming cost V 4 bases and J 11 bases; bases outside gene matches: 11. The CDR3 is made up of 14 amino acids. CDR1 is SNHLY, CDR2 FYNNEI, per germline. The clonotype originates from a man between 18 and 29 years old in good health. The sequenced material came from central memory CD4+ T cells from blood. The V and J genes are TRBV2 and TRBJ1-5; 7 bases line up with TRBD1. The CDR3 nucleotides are TGTGCCAGCAGTGTAGGGACAGCCACCCCAACCCAGCATTTT. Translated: CASSVGTATPTQHF. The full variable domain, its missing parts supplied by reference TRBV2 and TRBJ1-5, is EPEVTQTPSHQVTQMGQEVILRCVPISNHLYFYWYRQILGQKVEFLVSFYNNEISEKSEIFDDQFSVERPDGSNFTLKIRSTKLEDSAMYFCASSVGTATPTQHFGDGTRLSIL.